A selection of T cell receptor beta chains follows, all from one sample in a study of a mutant IDH1 vaccine in newly diagnosed glioma. What these receptors recognize is not known. TCRdb's copy holds only in-frame clones and misses some; the assay was immunoSEQ multiplex PCR. The sample gives tens of thousands of clones, over 75% of which show up once; approximately 1.5% is in the top ten. This material consisted of PBMCs, taken from a glioma patient whose treatment included an IDH1 peptide vaccine. The receptors originated from a middle-aged man with glioma. Both conserved end residues are part of each CDR3. D genes are given only for firm matches. Expanded clones get a size class; other rows say once, few or many, or leave the size out.

abundance: once
v_gene: TRBV28
j_gene: TRBJ2-5
d_gene: -
len: 15
CDR3aa: CASSLNPGDVKTQYF
CDR3nt: TGTGCCAGCAGTTTAAATCCGGGGGACGTGAAGACCCAGTACTTC

abundance: -
v_gene: TRBV6-6
j_gene: TRBJ1-5
d_gene: -
len: 11
CDR3aa: CASSQRTHPHF
CDR3nt: TGTGCCAGCAGTCAAAGGACGCACCCGCATTTT

abundance: -
v_gene: TRBV5-4
j_gene: TRBJ2-7
d_gene: -
len: 13
CDR3aa: CASSTPGAYEQYF
CDR3nt: TGTGCCAGCAGCACCCCCGGGGCCTACGAGCAGTACTTC

abundance: -
v_gene: TRBV19
j_gene: TRBJ2-1
d_gene: TRBD1
len: 14
CDR3aa: CASNQGQGYNEQFF
CDR3nt: TGTGCCAGTAATCAAGGACAGGGATACAATGAGCAGTTCTTC

abundance: once
v_gene: TRBV19
j_gene: TRBJ2-3
d_gene: -
len: 14
CDR3aa: CASSWWRAEDTQYF
CDR3nt: TGTGCCAGTAGTTGGTGGAGGGCCGAAGATACGCAGTATTTT

abundance: -
v_gene: TRBV4-3
j_gene: TRBJ2-3
d_gene: -
len: 15
CDR3aa: CASSQSLPATDTQYF
CDR3nt: TGCGCCAGCAGCCAATCCCTCCCGGCGACAGATACGCAGTATTTT

abundance: -
v_gene: TRBV7-2
j_gene: TRBJ1-6
d_gene: -
len: 14
CDR3aa: CASSLAGDNSPLHF
CDR3nt: TGTGCCAGCAGCTTAGCAGGAGACAATTCACCCCTCCACTTT

abundance: -
v_gene: TRBV10-3
j_gene: TRBJ2-7
d_gene: TRBD1
len: 15
CDR3aa: CAISPGTGGAYEQYF
CDR3nt: TGTGCCATCAGTCCCGGGACAGGGGGCGCCTACGAGCAGTACTTC

abundance: -
v_gene: TRBV5-4
j_gene: TRBJ2-3
d_gene: -
len: 15
CDR3aa: CASSLAGGFTDTQYF
CDR3nt: TGTGCCAGCAGCTTGGCGGGCGGGTTCACAGATACGCAGTATTTT

abundance: -
v_gene: TRBV10-3
j_gene: TRBJ1-2
d_gene: -
len: 15
CDR3aa: CAISDPPTANYGYTF
CDR3nt: TGTGCCATCAGTGATCCCCCGACAGCCAACTATGGCTACACCTTC

abundance: -
v_gene: TRBV19
j_gene: TRBJ1-5
d_gene: TRBD1
len: 16
CDR3aa: CASSKTGGRGNQPQHF
CDR3nt: TGTGCCAGTAGTAAGACAGGGGGGAGAGGCAATCAGCCCCAGCATTTT

abundance: few
v_gene: TRBV21-1
j_gene: TRBJ1-6
d_gene: -
len: 19
CDR3aa: CASSPRSITRGGNNSPLHF
CDR3nt: TGTGCCAGCAGCCCACGATCTATTACACGCGGGGGAAATAATTCACCCCTCCACTTT

abundance: few
v_gene: TRBV28
j_gene: TRBJ1-2
d_gene: TRBD1
len: 16
CDR3aa: CASSLDSGGPYYGYTF
CDR3nt: TGTGCCAGCAGTTTAGATTCAGGGGGGCCCTACTATGGCTACACCTTC

abundance: once
v_gene: TRBV2
j_gene: TRBJ2-3
d_gene: -
len: 16
CDR3aa: CASSENGFSITDTQYF
CDR3nt: TGTGCCAGCAGTGAAAATGGGTTTTCAATCACAGATACGCAGTATTTT

abundance: -
v_gene: TRBV5-4
j_gene: TRBJ2-5
d_gene: -
len: 15
CDR3aa: CASSLGSTGRETQYF
CDR3nt: TGTGCCAGCAGCTTGGGGTCTACGGGGCGAGAGACCCAGTACTTC

abundance: -
v_gene: TRBV4-1
j_gene: TRBJ1-1
d_gene: -
len: 14
CDR3aa: CASSQDRVEAEAFF
CDR3nt: TGCGCCAGCAGCCAAGACAGGGTGGAGGCTGAAGCTTTCTTT

abundance: -
v_gene: TRBV11-2
j_gene: TRBJ1-1
d_gene: -
len: 14
CDR3aa: CASSANGLVTEAFF
CDR3nt: TGTGCCAGCAGCGCAAATGGGTTAGTCACTGAAGCTTTCTTT

abundance: -
v_gene: TRBV6-5
j_gene: TRBJ2-1
d_gene: -
len: 14
CDR3aa: CASSIQGGWDEQFF
CDR3nt: TGTGCCAGCAGTATTCAGGGTGGATGGGATGAGCAGTTCTTC

abundance: -
v_gene: TRBV6-1
j_gene: TRBJ2-1
d_gene: TRBD2
len: 14
CDR3aa: CATRTSGSVHEQFF
CDR3nt: TGTGCCACCAGGACTAGCGGGAGTGTCCATGAGCAGTTCTTC

abundance: -
v_gene: TRBV5-1
j_gene: TRBJ2-3
d_gene: -
len: 14
CDR3aa: CASSRAGTEDTQYF
CDR3nt: TGCGCCAGCAGCAGGGCAGGGACGGAGGACACGCAGTATTTT